This T cell receptor beta chain was found in a study of blood T cell repertoires in COVID-19. Across the whole study: Nucleic acid was either cDNA or gDNA, and it came from T cells, B-cell-depleted T cells, or PBMCs.

TCRdb keeps only in-frame clones here, not all; method: immunoSEQ multiplex PCR. The data show a few hundred thousand clones, around nine tenths seen once. Participants were aged 18 to 89 years from 24 US areas. Cohort placement rested on clinical history that participants reported themselves. Trimming took off 0 bases at V and 3 bases at J, with 5 bases between the two ends. Germline assignment: CDR1 LNHDA and CDR2 SQIVND (reference sequence). This CDR3 is built from 13 residues. The TCR sequence derives from a woman in her forties or fifties who had recovered from COVID-19. The genes are TRBV19 and TRBJ1-1; unclear D gene. Material: PBMCs or T cells enriched from blood (not recorded which). CDR3 sequence: CASSIDLYTEAFF. CDR3 nucleotides: TGTGCCAGTAGTATAGACTTGTACACTGAAGCTTTCTTT.